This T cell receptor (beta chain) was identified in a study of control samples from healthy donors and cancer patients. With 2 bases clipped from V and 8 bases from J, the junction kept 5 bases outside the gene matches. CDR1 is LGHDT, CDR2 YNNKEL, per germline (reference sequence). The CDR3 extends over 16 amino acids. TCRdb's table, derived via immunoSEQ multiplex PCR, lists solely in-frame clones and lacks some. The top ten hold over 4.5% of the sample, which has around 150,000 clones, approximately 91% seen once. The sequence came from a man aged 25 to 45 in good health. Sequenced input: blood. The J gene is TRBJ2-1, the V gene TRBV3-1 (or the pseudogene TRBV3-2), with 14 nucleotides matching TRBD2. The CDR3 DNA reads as TGTGCCAGCAGCCAACGGGGACTAGCGGGAGTTTATGAGCAGTTCTTC. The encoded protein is CASSQRGLAGVYEQFF.